This TCR beta chain was documented in a study of T cell repertoires in cytomegalovirus infection. The CDR3 spans 15 residues. Unmatched junction bases numbered 5, after V lost 2 bases and J lost 5 bases. Germline V gives CDR1 ENHRY, CDR2 SYGVKD. TCRdb called the reads again in MiXCR, with one record for every CDR3 protein. The sample yields about 310,000 distinct CDR3 sequences, 20% to 25% seen once. This clonotype was counted only a few times. Its matching antigen is unknown. V and J are TRBV10-3 and TRBJ2-3; 9 bases are a match to TRBD2. This sample comprised cultured PBMCs, obtained from culture after CMV antigen stimulation. The receptor was isolated from a human donor in good health (CMV status not recorded). Some clones in this sample may be carry-over from other donors' samples. The CDR3 nucleotides read TGTGCCATCAGTGAGCTAGCGGGAAAGGGAGATACGCAGTATTTT. Translation: CAISELAGKGDTQYF.